Below, 20 T cell receptor beta chains from the same sample are listed, as sequenced in a study of shared clonotypes between healthy human individuals. CD45RO-negative, CCR7-selected cells formed the naive CD8 fraction, which excluded terminally differentiated effector memory CD45RA+ cells. Clones were read by immunoSEQ multiplex PCR, and TCRdb kept only the in-frame ones, dropping some. The sample has over 800,000 clones, about 91% seen once. The specimen sequenced was naive CD8+ T cells sorted from blood. These receptors were collected from a man aged 30-40 years in good health.

This chain joins TRBV27 and TRBJ2-2; TRBD2 agrees at 11 bases. The CDR3 has 17 residues. The trim removed 5 bases at V and 5 bases at J, leaving 10 bases unmatched. The germline V gene has CDR1 MNHEY and CDR2 SMNVEV (reference sequence). The CDR3 sequence is CASSIKLAGVWTGELFF. CDR3 in DNA: TGTGCCAGCAGTATAAAACTAGCGGGAGTTTGGACCGGGGAGCTGTTTTTT.

The chain carries TRBV5-4 and TRBJ2-3, with 11 bases lining up with TRBD2. The CDR3 covers 17 residues. Germline V gene lookup returns CDR1 SGHNT and CDR2 YYREEE (reference sequence). Germline trimming cut 3 bases from V and 3 bases from J; bases unmatched to any gene: 9. As DNA, the CDR3 is TGTGCCAGCAGCTCGGAGGGACTAGCGGAAACTACAGATACGCAGTATTTT. As protein: CASSSEGLAETTDTQYF. The full variable domain, rest sourced from reference TRBV5-4 and TRBJ2-3, is ETGVTQSPTHLIKTRGQQVTLRCSSQSGHNTVSWYQQALGQGPQFIFQYYREEENGRGNFPPRFSGLQFPNYSSELNVNALELDDSALYLCASSSEGLAETTDTQYFGPGTRLTVL.

This clone has just one count. This chain uses TRBV25-1 with TRBJ1-1; 10 positions match TRBD1. The germline CDR1 and CDR2 sequences are MGHDK and SYGVNS. V shed 4 bases, J shed 6 bases, and the junction held 2 bases outside the gene matches. The CDR3 sequence is 13 residues long. CDR3 region: CASSGDRGAEAFF. The CDR3 nucleotides are TGTGCCAGCAGTGGGGACAGGGGCGCTGAAGCTTTCTTT.

The V call is TRBV7-9, the J call TRBJ2-7, with a tentative D call TRBD2 (6 bases). Between the trimmed V and J ends, which lost 4 bases and 3 bases, there was a span of 13 bases. The CDR3 runs to 14 residues. CDR1 is SEHNR, CDR2 FQNEAQ, per germline (reference sequence). The CDR3 spells CASSSTGVSYEQYF. In nucleotides, the CDR3 is TGTGCCAGCAGCTCCACGGGAGTTAGCTACGAGCAGTACTTC.

This rearrangement joins TRBV4-1 to TRBJ2-5, with TRBD2 as a possible D gene (7 bases). The germline V gene encodes CDR1 MGHRA and CDR2 YSYEKL. Trimming removed 1 base at V and 2 bases at J, with 14 bases between. The CDR3 extends over 16 amino acids. Here the CDR3 reads CASSQGGGRDQETQYF. CDR3 nucleotides: TGCGCCAGCAGCCAAGGGGGGGGCAGGGATCAAGAGACCCAGTACTTC.

J is TRBJ1-2 and V is TRBV28, with 8 bases identical to TRBD1. CDR3 length: 16 amino acids. V was clipped by 4 bases and J by 0 bases; unmatched bases: 7. CDR1 and CDR2 (germline): MDHEN, SYDVKM. The DNA of the CDR3 is TGTGCCAGCAGTTCGTCCGGGACAGGAACTAACTATGGCTACACCTTC. This encodes CASSSSGTGTNYGYTF.

The chain links TRBV27 to TRBJ1-2; no clear D gene. This CDR3 has 14 amino acids. Trimming shortened V by 4 bases and J by 6 bases, and 15 bases separated the two germline ends. The germline V gene has CDR1 MNHEY and CDR2 SMNVEV (reference sequence). This chain's CDR3 is CASSSLNPRDGYTF. CDR3 coding DNA: TGTGCCAGCAGTTCCTTAAATCCTAGGGATGGCTACACCTTC.

This rearrangement joins TRBV6-1 to TRBJ2-1; 8 bases are a match to TRBD2. The V and J ends lost 0 bases and 2 bases, in that order; junction bases with no gene match: 9. This CDR3 spans 18 amino acids. CDR1 is MNHNS, CDR2 SASEGT, per germline. In DNA form, the CDR3 reads TGTGCCAGCAGTGAAGCTGTCTCGGGAGGGATCCCCTACAATGAGCAGTTCTTC. The encoded protein is CASSEAVSGGIPYNEQFF.

This sequence joins TRBV27 and TRBJ1-5; D not certain. There are 18 residues in the CDR3. V was cut by 6 bases and J by 0 bases, with 21 bases left in between. Germline values: CDR1 MNHEY, CDR2 SMNVEV (reference sequence). In nucleotides, the CDR3 is TGTGCCAGCAGCCGTACAATGCCTGAGACTTATAGCAATCAGCCCCAGCATTTT. Translating it yields CASSRTMPETYSNQPQHF.

The gene calls are TRBV11-2 and TRBJ2-7; D is possibly TRBD1 (5 bases). Deletions cut 7 bases from V and 3 bases from J, with 16 bases between. Germline-derived CDR1 and CDR2 are SGHAT and FQNNGV. The CDR3 loop spans 14 amino acids. CDR3 residues: CASNPSGPGYEQYF. CDR3 nucleotide sequence: TGTGCCAGCAACCCCTCAGGGCCGGGCTACGAGCAGTACTTC.

The chain is built from TRBV6-6 and TRBJ2-7; no definite D call. The length of the CDR3 is 16 residues. Trimming cost V 4 bases and J 2 bases, with 18 bases left between them. In germline, CDR1 is MNHNY, CDR2 SVGAGI (reference sequence). CDR3 nucleotides: TGTGCCAGCAGTTCGACAAGACGGAATACGGCCTACGAGCAGTACTTC. As protein: CASSSTRRNTAYEQYF.

The V gene is TRBV11-2, the J gene TRBJ2-1; 8 bases agree with TRBD2. CDR1 and CDR2 from the germline V gene are SGHAT and FQNNGV. This CDR3 region has 16 residues. After removal of 0 bases from V and 5 bases from J, the junction contained 6 bases not matched to a gene. The DNA for the CDR3 is TGTGCCAGCAGCTTAGAGGTAGCGGGATCCCACAATGAGCAGTTCTTC. Translation gives CASSLEVAGSHNEQFF.

The gene calls are TRBV7-6 and TRBJ2-1, with D perhaps assigned TRBD1 or TRBD2 (6 bases each). Germline V gene data show CDR1 as SGHVS and CDR2 as FNYEAQ. This CDR3 region has 16 residues. V lost 3 bases to trimming and J lost 9 bases, with 21 bases between them. This chain's CDR3 is CASSFSPGGQGFEQFF. The CDR3 nucleotides read TGTGCCAGCAGCTTTTCCCCCGGAGGGCAGGGGTTTGAGCAGTTCTTC.

The chain links TRBV7-9 to TRBJ2-2; D remains ambiguous. This CDR3 spans 17 amino acids. With 2 bases removed from V and 3 bases from J, the gap between germline ends came to 16 bases. The germline gives CDR1 SEHNR, CDR2 FQNEAQ (reference sequence). CDR3 protein: CASSLIIPGRHTGELFF. The CDR3 DNA reads as TGTGCCAGCAGCTTAATCATCCCGGGTAGACACACCGGGGAGCTGTTTTTT.

The rearrangement uses TRBV27 and TRBJ2-7; perhaps TRBD2 as D (7 bases). This CDR3 has 16 amino acids. Germline V gene data show CDR1 as MNHEY and CDR2 as SMNVEV (reference sequence). V was trimmed by 4 bases and J by 2 bases, leaving 18 bases between them. CDR3 amino acids: CASSSGGTQGTYEQYF. CDR3 DNA: TGTGCCAGCAGTTCGGGGGGCACTCAAGGGACCTACGAGCAGTACTTC.

This clone appeared once. The chain employs TRBV28 and TRBJ2-3; D might be TRBD2 (6 bases). Germline V CDR1 and CDR2: MDHEN, SYDVKM. V shed 5 bases and J shed 4 bases, with 16 bases lying between them. The length of the CDR3 is 15 residues. As DNA, the CDR3 is TGTGCCAGCAGTACCATAGCGGAACAGGCAGATACGCAGTATTTT. It yields the protein CASSTIAEQADTQYF.

About this clone: Different DNA sequences within this sample yield the same CDR3. The V and J genes are TRBV5-4 and TRBJ2-1; D call uncertain. The CDR3 is 11 amino acids. Trimming left V 1 base short and J 6 bases short, with 2 bases between. Germline V gene sequence: CDR1 SGHNT, CDR2 YYREEE (reference sequence). CDR3 DNA sequence: TGTGCCAGCAGCTTGTCCAATGAGCAGTTCTTC. It yields the protein CASSLSNEQFF.

The chain has TRBV6-5 and TRBJ1-1; D gene unclear. Germline V CDR1 and CDR2: MNHEY, SVGAGI. Trimming removed 0 bases from V and 5 bases from J, with 7 bases in between. This CDR3 is built from 13 residues. This chain's CDR3 is CASSYSIGTEAFF. In DNA form, the CDR3 reads TGTGCCAGCAGTTACTCGATAGGGACTGAAGCTTTCTTT.

The chain carries TRBV5-1 and TRBJ2-5, with 7 bases aligning to TRBD2. CDR3 length: 15 residues. With 4 bases clipped from V and 5 bases from J, the junction kept 11 bases outside the gene matches. Per germline, CDR1 SGHRS and CDR2 YFSETQ. CDR3 amino acids: CASSGRESLRETQYF. CDR3 DNA sequence: TGCGCCAGCAGCGGGCGGGAGAGCCTGAGGGAGACCCAGTACTTC. Variable domain in full (rest from reference TRBV5-1 and TRBJ2-5): KAGVTQTPRYLIKTRGQQVTLSCSPISGHRSVSWYQQTPGQGLQFLFEYFSETQRNKGNFPGRFSGRQFSNSRSEMNVSTLELGDSALYLCASSGRESLRETQYFGPGTRLLVL.

V usage is TRBV9 and J usage is TRBJ2-3; 14 positions match TRBD2. The CDR3 extends over 20 amino acids. V gave up 3 bases and J gave up 5 bases; unmatched junction bases: 17. Germline CDR1 is SGDLS and CDR2 is YYNGEE. For the CDR3, the DNA is TGTGCCAGCAGCGCGGGTGGGACTAGCGGGAGCACCGGGTCCCAAGATACGCAGTATTTT. The encoded protein is CASSAGGTSGSTGSQDTQYF.